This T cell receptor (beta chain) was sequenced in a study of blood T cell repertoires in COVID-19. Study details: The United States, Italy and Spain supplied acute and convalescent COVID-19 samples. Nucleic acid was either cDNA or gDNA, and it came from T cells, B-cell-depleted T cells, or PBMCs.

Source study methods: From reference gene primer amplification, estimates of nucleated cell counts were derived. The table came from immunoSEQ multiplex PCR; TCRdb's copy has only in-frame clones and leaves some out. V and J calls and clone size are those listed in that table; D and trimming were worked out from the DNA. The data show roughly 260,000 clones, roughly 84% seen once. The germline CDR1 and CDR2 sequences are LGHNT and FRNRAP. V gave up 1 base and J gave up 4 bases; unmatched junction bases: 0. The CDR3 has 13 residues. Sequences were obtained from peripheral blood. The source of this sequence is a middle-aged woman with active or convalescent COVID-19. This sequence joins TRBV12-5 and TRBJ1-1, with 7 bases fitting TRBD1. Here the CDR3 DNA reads TGTGCTAGTGGTTTGGGACAGGGCACTGAAGCTTTCTTT. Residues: CASGLGQGTEAFF.